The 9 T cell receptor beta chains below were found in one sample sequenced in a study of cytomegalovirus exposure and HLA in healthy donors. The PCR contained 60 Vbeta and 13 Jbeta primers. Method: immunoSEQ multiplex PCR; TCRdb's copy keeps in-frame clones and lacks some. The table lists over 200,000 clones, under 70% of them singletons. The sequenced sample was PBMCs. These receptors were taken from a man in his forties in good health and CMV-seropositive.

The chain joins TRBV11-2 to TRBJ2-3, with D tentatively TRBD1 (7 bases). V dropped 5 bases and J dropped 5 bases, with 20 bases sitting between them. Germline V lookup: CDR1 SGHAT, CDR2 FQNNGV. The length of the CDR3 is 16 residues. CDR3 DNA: TGTGCCAGCAGCCGGACCGGGGCTCAGGGGGGAGATACGCAGTATTTT. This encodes CASSRTGAQGGDTQYF.

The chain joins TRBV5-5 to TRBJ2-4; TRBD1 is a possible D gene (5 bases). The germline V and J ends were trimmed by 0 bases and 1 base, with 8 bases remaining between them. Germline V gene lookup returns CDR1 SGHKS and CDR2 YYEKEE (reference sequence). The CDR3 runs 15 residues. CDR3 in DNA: TGTGCCAGCAGCTTGGAGGGGAACGCCAAAAACATTCAGTACTTC. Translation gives CASSLEGNAKNIQYF.

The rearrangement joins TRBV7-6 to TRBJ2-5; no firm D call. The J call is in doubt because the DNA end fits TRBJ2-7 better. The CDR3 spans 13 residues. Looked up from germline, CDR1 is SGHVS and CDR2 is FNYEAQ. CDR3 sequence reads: CASSWSRAYEQYF. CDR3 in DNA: TGTGCCAGCAGCTGGTCCAGAGCGTACGAGCAGTACTTC.

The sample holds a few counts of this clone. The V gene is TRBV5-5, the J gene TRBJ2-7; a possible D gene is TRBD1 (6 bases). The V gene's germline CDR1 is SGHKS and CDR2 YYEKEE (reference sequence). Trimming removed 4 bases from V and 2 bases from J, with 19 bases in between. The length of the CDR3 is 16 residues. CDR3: CASSPPEGGQTYEQYF. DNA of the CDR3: TGTGCCAGCAGCCCACCTGAGGGCGGACAGACCTACGAGCAGTACTTC.

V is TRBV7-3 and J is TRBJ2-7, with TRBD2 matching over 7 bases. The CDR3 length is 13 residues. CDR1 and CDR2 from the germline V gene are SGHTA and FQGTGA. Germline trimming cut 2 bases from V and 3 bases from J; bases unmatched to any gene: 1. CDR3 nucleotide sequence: TGTGCCAGCAGCTTAGGCGGGGGCTACGAGCAGTACTTC. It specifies CASSLGGGYEQYF.

CDR3 sequence: CASSLRGVSSGNTIYF. CDR3 DNA: TGTGCCAGCAGCTTACGGGGGGTATCTTCTGGAAACACCATATATTTT. This chain links TRBV5-6 with TRBJ1-3; TRBD1 is a possible D gene (5 bases). V was pared by 2 bases and J by 1 base, with 13 bases between. This CDR3 region has 16 residues. Germline lookup yields CDR1 SGHDT and CDR2 YYEEEE.

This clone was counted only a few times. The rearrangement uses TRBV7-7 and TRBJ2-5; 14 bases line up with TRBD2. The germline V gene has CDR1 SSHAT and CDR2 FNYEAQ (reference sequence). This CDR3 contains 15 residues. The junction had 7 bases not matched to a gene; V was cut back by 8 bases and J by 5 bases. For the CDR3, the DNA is TGTGCCAGCGGGACTAGCGGGGGCCAGGGGGAGACCCAGTACTTC. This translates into CASGTSGGQGETQYF.

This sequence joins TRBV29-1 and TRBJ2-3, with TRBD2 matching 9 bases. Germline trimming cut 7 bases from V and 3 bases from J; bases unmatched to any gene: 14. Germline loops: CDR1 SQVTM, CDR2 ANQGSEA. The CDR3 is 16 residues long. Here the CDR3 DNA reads TGCAGCGCCTCGAGGGGTAGCGGGGGCCATACAGATACGCAGTATTTT. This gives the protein CSASRGSGGHTDTQYF.

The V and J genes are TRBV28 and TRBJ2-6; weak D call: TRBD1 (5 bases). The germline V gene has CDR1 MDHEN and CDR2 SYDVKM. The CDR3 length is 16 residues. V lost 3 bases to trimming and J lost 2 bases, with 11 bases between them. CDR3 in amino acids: CASSFQGSPGANVLTF. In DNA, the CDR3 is TGTGCCAGCAGTTTTCAGGGTTCCCCTGGGGCCAACGTCCTGACTTTC.